The clone carrying this TCR beta chain has a handful of counts. Via MiXCR, TCRdb re-called the RT-PCR reads, giving one row per CDR3 protein. The table includes roughly 540,000 distinct CDR3 sequences, under 30% detected once. This sample was taken from a study of response to subunit inactivated influenza vaccine. CDR3 length: 15 amino acids. The germline V and J ends were trimmed by 4 bases and 7 bases, with 16 bases remaining between them. Per the germline V gene, CDR1 is LGHNA and CDR2 is YNFKEQ. These data were also reused for a study on T cells expressing NK-cell markers. That paper adds: Researchers built TCR beta cDNA using 5'RACE template switching with UMIs. Cells sorted as CD3+CD56+NKG2C+, CD3+CD56+NKG2C- and CD3+CD56-NKG2C+ T cells supplied the TCR beta repertoires. Dominant NKG2C+ clonotypes made up 1.0-7.0% of CD8+ T cells in several donors. For a few donors, these clonotypes were likewise the leading ones in the CD3+CD56-NKG2C+ fraction.

The sequencing used CD4+ T cells sorted from PBMCs, collected roughly 12 days after vaccination. This sequence was found in a man aged 45-60 years who received an inactivated influenza vaccine. The J gene is TRBJ1-4, the V gene TRBV4-2; a possible D gene is TRBD1 (5 bases). The CDR3 region is CASSRGRAEGEKLFF. The CDR3 bases are TGTGCCAGCAGCCGGGGACGGGCTGAAGGTGAAAAACTGTTTTTT.